A single sample is the source of the 31 T cell receptor beta chains below, sequenced in a study of T cell repertoires in cytomegalovirus infection. In TCRdb, the reads were re-called with MiXCR into one record per CDR3 protein. The sample contains around 490,000 distinct CDR3 sequences, 26% of which appear only once. The specimen sequenced was PBMCs. Every receptor here comes from a human donor in good health (CMV status not recorded). Some clones in this sample may be carry-over from other donors' samples.

This clonotype has just a few counts. V gene TRBV27 combines with J gene TRBJ2-3; TRBD2 matches 8 bases. V lost 6 bases to trimming and J lost 2 bases; unmatched junction nucleotides: 13. This CDR3 contains 17 residues. Germline V lookup: CDR1 MNHEY, CDR2 SMNVEV (reference sequence). As DNA, the CDR3 is TGTGCCAGCAGCCCGGTATCGGGGACTAGTAACACAGATACGCAGTATTTT. Its protein is CASSPVSGTSNTDTQYF.

This clonotype was found a few times. The gene calls are TRBV7-9 and TRBJ1-2; 9 nucleotides match TRBD1. In germline, CDR1 is SEHNR, CDR2 FQNEAQ (reference sequence). Trimming removed 4 bases from V and 7 bases from J; junction bases left unmatched: 22. This CDR3 is built from 19 residues. The CDR3 protein is CASSSPSKGQGGPTRGYTF. The CDR3 nucleotides read TGTGCCAGCAGCTCCCCATCAAAGGGACAGGGAGGCCCCACCCGTGGCTACACCTTC.

The V and J genes are TRBV7-2 and TRBJ1-2; TRBD1 is a possible D gene (6 bases). The CDR3 runs 15 residues. V was clipped by 1 base and J by 4 bases, with 13 bases between them. The germline V gene has CDR1 SGHTA and CDR2 FQGNSA. The CDR3 coding sequence is TGTGCCAGCAGCTTAGGCTCGGGAGGGGGCTATGGCTACACCTTC. Translating it yields CASSLGSGGGYGYTF.

The chain has TRBV7-3 and TRBJ2-7, with TRBD1 as a possible D gene (6 bases). Germline loops: CDR1 SGHTA, CDR2 FQGTGA. Trimming cost V 1 base and J 6 bases, with 10 bases left between them. The CDR3 sequence is 13 residues long. CDR3 coding DNA: TGTGCCAGCAGCTTAAACAGGGTCGGCGAGCAGTACTTC. It specifies CASSLNRVGEQYF. Full variable domain (missing parts from reference TRBV7-3 and TRBJ2-7): GAGVSQTPSNKVTEKGKYVELRCDPISGHTALYWYRQSLGQGPEFLIYFQGTGAADDSGLPNDRFFAVRPEGSVSTLKIQRTERGDSAVYLCASSLNRVGEQYFGPGTRLTVT.

This clonotype was counted between two and nine times. The V gene is TRBV19, the J gene TRBJ2-1, with 8 bases lining up with TRBD1. The germline gives CDR1 LNHDA, CDR2 SQIVND (reference sequence). The CDR3 has 15 residues. The junction had 4 bases not matched to a gene; V was cut back by 3 bases and J by 3 bases. Here the CDR3 DNA reads TGTGCCAGTAGTATGGGGACAGGCTACTACAATGAGCAGTTCTTC. It specifies CASSMGTGYYNEQFF. Drawing the rest from reference TRBV19 and TRBJ2-1, the complete variable domain is DGGITQSPKYLFRKEGQNVTLSCEQNLNHDAMYWYRQDPGQGLRLIYYSQIVNDFQKGDIAEGYSVSREKKESFPLTVTSAQKNPTAFYLCASSMGTGYYNEQFFGPGTRLTVL.

This clonotype has a handful of counts. In DNA, the CDR3 is TGCAGCGGTACCGGGACTAGCCACATTCAGTACTTC. Protein sequence: CSGTGTSHIQYF. The chain recombines TRBV29-1 with TRBJ2-4; 9 bases map to TRBD2. The V segment lost 7 bases and the J segment 8 bases; nucleotides outside the gene matches: 6. Germline V gene lookup returns CDR1 SQVTM and CDR2 ANQGSEA. This CDR3 spans 12 amino acids. Filled out from reference TRBV29-1 and TRBJ2-4, the complete variable domain reads SAVISQKPSRDICQRGTSLTIQCQVDSQVTMMFWYRQQPGQSLTLIATANQGSEATYESGFVIDKFPISRPNLTFSTLTVSNMSPEDSSIYLCSGTGTSHIQYFGAGTRLSVL.

The genes are TRBV29-1 and TRBJ1-4; D gene uncertain. Looked up from germline, CDR1 is SQVTM and CDR2 is ANQGSEA. The germline V and J ends were trimmed by 2 bases and 7 bases, with 11 bases remaining between them. This CDR3 has 13 residues. The CDR3 reads CSVELGGREKLFF. The CDR3 DNA is TGCAGCGTTGAACTCGGTGGCCGTGAAAAACTGTTTTTT.

This clonotype was found a few times. The chain has TRBV6-2 or TRBV6-3 and TRBJ2-2; D perhaps matches TRBD1 (6 bases). Between the trimmed V and J ends, which lost 4 bases and 1 base, there was a span of 10 bases. Germline V gene data show CDR1 as MNHEY and CDR2 as SVGEGT. The CDR3 extends over 15 amino acids. CDR3 residues: CASSSGTKNTGELFF. DNA for the CDR3: TGTGCCAGCAGTTCCGGGACAAAGAACACCGGGGAGCTGTTTTTT.

This clonotype was seen only a few times. The gene calls are TRBV19 and TRBJ1-2; TRBD1 aligns across 10 bases. The trim removed 8 bases at V and 1 base at J, leaving 4 bases unmatched. Germline assignment: CDR1 LNHDA and CDR2 SQIVND (reference sequence). The CDR3 length is 14 residues. The CDR3 coding sequence is TGTGCCAGTCGGAGGGACAGGGGTAACTATGGCTACACCTTC. Translating it yields CASRRDRGNYGYTF.

This clonotype was seen a single time. A read error may account for a junction end that differs from germline. The chain links TRBV4-1 to TRBJ1-1; the match to TRBD1 covers 10 bases. Germline V gene sequence: CDR1 MGHRA, CDR2 YSYEKL. The CDR3 is made up of 14 amino acids. In DNA, the CDR3 is TGCGCCAGCAGCCGGGACAGGGGATCCACTAAAGCTTTCTTT. It translates to CASSRDRGSTKAFF.

This clonotype has more than one count but fewer than ten. Here the CDR3 DNA reads TGTGCCAGCAGCCACCAGAGGGGAGCAGTCGAGCAGTACTTC. Protein: CASSHQRGAVEQYF. The V call is TRBV6-2 or TRBV6-3, the J call TRBJ2-7, with D possibly being TRBD1 or TRBD2 (5 bases each). V lost 6 bases, J lost 6 bases, and 18 bases lay in between. CDR1 is MNHEY, CDR2 SVGEGT, per germline. The length of the CDR3 is 14 residues.

The gene calls are TRBV14 and TRBJ1-6; D might be TRBD1 (5 bases). V was trimmed by 0 bases and J by 9 bases, leaving 15 bases between them. The CDR3 has 16 amino acids. CDR1 is SGHDN, CDR2 FVKESK, per germline. The CDR3 loop is CASSQDSGRVRSPLHF. Here the CDR3 DNA reads TGTGCCAGCAGCCAAGATTCGGGCAGGGTTCGTTCACCCCTCCACTTT. Based on the CDR3 plus reference TRBV14 and TRBJ1-6, the full variable domain is EAGVTQFPSHSVIEKGQTVTLRCDPISGHDNLYWYRRVMGKEIKFLLHFVKESKQDESGMPNNRFLAERTGGTYSTLKVQPAELEDSGVYFCASSQDSGRVRSPLHFGNGTRLTVT.

The chain links TRBV4-3 to TRBJ1-2; D call uncertain. Trimming removed 0 bases from V and 4 bases from J, with 18 bases in between. This CDR3 comprises 17 residues. Germline CDR1 and CDR2: LGHNA and YSLEER. CDR3 bases: TGCGCCAGCAGCCAAGATGCTCTCTGGGGAGGAGGCTATGGCTACACCTTC. Its translation is CASSQDALWGGGYGYTF.

This clonotype was counted between two and nine times. The chain employs TRBV28 and TRBJ2-7; the D call may be TRBD1 or TRBD2 (7 bases each). Trimming left V 6 bases short and J 5 bases short, with 14 bases between. The CDR3 runs 13 residues. Germline assignment: CDR1 MDHEN and CDR2 SYDVKM. CDR3 protein: CASRQGGENEQYF. Here the CDR3 DNA reads TGTGCCAGCAGGCAGGGGGGGGAGAACGAGCAGTACTTC.

V is TRBV7-6 and J is TRBJ2-5, with D possibly being TRBD1 or TRBD2 (5 bases each). CDR1 SGHVS and CDR2 FNYEAQ come from the germline V gene. V lost 4 bases, J lost 4 bases, and 13 bases lay in between. The CDR3 length is 14 residues. The CDR3, as DNA: TGTGCCAGCAGCTCCCGGGTTGGGGGAGAGACCCAGTACTTC. Its protein is CASSSRVGGETQYF.

J is TRBJ2-7 and V is TRBV6-2 or TRBV6-3; 8 bases align to TRBD2. Losses at the gene ends were 6 bases for V and 4 bases for J; bases not matched to a gene: 5. CDR1 is MNHEY and CDR2 is SVGEGT in the germline V gene. The CDR3 contains 13 residues. In DNA, the CDR3 is TGTGCCAGCAGAAGACTAGCGCGTTACGAGCAGTACGTC. It codes for CASRRLARYEQYV.

The V call is TRBV11-2, the J call TRBJ2-7; 8 nucleotides line up with TRBD2. J gave up 7 bases and V 0 bases, and 11 bases lay outside the gene matches. The CDR3 has 16 amino acids. From germline, CDR1 is SGHAT and CDR2 FQNNGV. The CDR3 nucleotides read TGTGCCAGCAGCTTAGAAGTTAGCGGGATCTCTTATGAGCAGTACTTC. This gives the protein CASSLEVSGISYEQYF.

This clonotype was seen many times. This chain connects TRBV7-2 to TRBJ1-3; D is uncertain. From germline, CDR1 is SGHTA and CDR2 FQGNSA. This CDR3 spans 14 amino acids. Trimming left V 1 base short and J 8 bases short, with 12 bases between. DNA for the CDR3: TGTGCCAGCAGCTTAGTTAAGGGTGGTTACACCATATATTTT. As protein: CASSLVKGGYTIYF. Looking up the rest from reference TRBV7-2 and TRBJ1-3 gives the full variable domain: GAGVSQSPSNKVTEKGKDVELRCDPISGHTALYWYRQSLGQGLEFLIYFQGNSAPDKSGLPSDRFSAERTGGSVSTLTIQRTQQEDSAVYLCASSLVKGGYTIYFGEGSWLTVV.

This clonotype occurred a few times. The V call is TRBV14, the J call TRBJ1-5; 7 nucleotides match TRBD1. This CDR3 spans 15 amino acids. CDR1 SGHDN and CDR2 FVKESK come from the germline V gene. J gave up 7 bases and V 1 base, and 7 bases lay outside the gene matches. This CDR3 reads CASSQVDRDKQPQHF. The CDR3 DNA reads as TGTGCCAGCAGCCAAGTAGACAGGGACAAACAGCCCCAGCATTTT.

V and J are TRBV28 and TRBJ2-5, with a weak D call TRBD2 (7 bases). Germline V CDR1 and CDR2: MDHEN, SYDVKM. The CDR3 contains 13 residues. Trimming shortened V by 8 bases and J by 4 bases, and 14 bases separated the two germline ends. CDR3 residues: CASQGGGRETQYF. The CDR3 nucleotides read TGTGCCAGCCAAGGGGGGGGCAGAGAGACCCAGTACTTC.

The genes are TRBV3-1 and TRBJ2-3, with D perhaps TRBD1 or TRBD2 (5 bases each). The V end lost 3 bases, the J end lost 8 bases, and 12 bases lay between the germline ends. Germline assignment: CDR1 LGHDT and CDR2 YNNKEL (reference sequence). CDR3 size: 13 residues. The CDR3 nucleotides are TGTGCCAGCAGCCAGCCCCTTGGGGGTACGCAGTATTTT. Translating gives CASSQPLGGTQYF.

The chain uses TRBV5-1 and TRBJ2-2, with 14 nucleotides matching TRBD2. V dropped 2 bases and J dropped 5; count of bases not matched to a gene: 2. CDR1 is SGHRS and CDR2 is YFSETQ in the germline V gene. CDR3 size: 16 residues. CDR3 coding DNA: TGCGCCAGCAGCTTTCGGACTAGCGGGAGGACCGGGGAGCTGTTTTTT. Its translation is CASSFRTSGRTGELFF.

The table lists this clonotype with many counts. This chain connects TRBV7-2 to TRBJ1-5; 7 nucleotides agree with TRBD1. CDR3 length: 16 amino acids. Germline CDR1 SGHTA, CDR2 FQGNSA. Losses at the gene ends were 1 base for V and 0 bases for J; bases not matched to a gene: 3. In DNA, the CDR3 is TGTGCCAGCAGCTTAGTAGCAGGGGGTAGCAATCAGCCCCAGCATTTT. It codes for CASSLVAGGSNQPQHF.

A remark on this clonotype: This may be a read error: a much more frequent sequence differs by one nucleotide. The genes are TRBV7-2 and TRBJ2-3, with 7 bases fitting TRBD1. V lost 8 bases to trimming and J lost 2 bases; unmatched junction nucleotides: 10. This CDR3 region has 15 residues. CDR1 and CDR2 from the germline V gene are SGHTA and FQGNSA. This chain's CDR3 is CASGKWDSLTDTQYF. CDR3 nucleotides: TGTGCCAGCGGCAAATGGGACAGCCTCACAGATACGCAGTATTTT.

V usage is TRBV11-2 and J usage is TRBJ1-2; D call uncertain. Germline CDR1 SGHAT, CDR2 FQNNGV. V gave up 0 bases and J gave up 13 bases, with 15 bases separating them. The CDR3 loop spans 13 amino acids. In DNA form, the CDR3 reads TGTGCCAGCAGCTTAGACTTTTCGGGCATAAGCACCTTC. This translates into CASSLDFSGISTF.

This clonotype has at least ten counts. The V call is TRBV7-6, the J call TRBJ1-1, with D possibly matching TRBD1 (5 bases). The CDR3 consists of 13 residues. CDR1 SGHVS and CDR2 FNYEAQ come from the germline V gene. V gave up 5 bases and J gave up 3 bases, with 10 bases separating them. CDR3 residues: CASSIRVDTEAFF. The CDR3 DNA reads TGTGCCAGCAGCATCAGGGTCGACACTGAAGCTTTCTTT.

The V and J genes are TRBV6-1 and TRBJ1-3, with 7 bases that match TRBD1. The CDR3 runs 16 residues. The germline V gene encodes CDR1 MNHNS and CDR2 SASEGT. J gave up 2 bases and V 1 base, and 5 bases lay outside the gene matches. In DNA form, the CDR3 reads TGTGCCAGCAGTGAAGGGGCGACAGGGACTGGAAACACCATATATTTT. This encodes CASSEGATGTGNTIYF.

This clonotype was seen more than once but under ten times. The rearrangement joins TRBV4-3 to TRBJ2-7; perhaps TRBD1 as D (6 bases). Trimming took 6 bases from V and 2 from J, leaving 14 bases between them. The germline gives CDR1 LGHNA, CDR2 YSLEER. The CDR3 is 14 residues long. The CDR3 DNA is TGCGCCAGCAGACTCGACAGGTTAACCTACGAGCAGTACTTC. Its protein product is CASRLDRLTYEQYF.

This clonotype occurred a few times. The J gene is TRBJ2-7, the V gene TRBV20-1; 7 bases align to TRBD2. V trimming: 3 bases; J trimming: 0 bases; junction bases outside the gene matches: 11. This CDR3 has 16 residues. Germline CDR1 and CDR2: DFQATT and SNEGSKA (reference sequence). The chain's CDR3 is CSASFVETSTSYEQYF. The CDR3 DNA is TGCAGTGCTAGTTTTGTTGAGACTAGCACCTCCTACGAGCAGTACTTC.

The table lists this clonotype with a few counts. The chain has TRBV5-5 and TRBJ1-1; possibly TRBD1 for D (5 bases). The V end lost 0 bases, the J end lost 6 bases, and 15 bases lay between the germline ends. This CDR3 is built from 15 residues. The V gene's germline CDR1 is SGHKS and CDR2 YYEKEE (reference sequence). The CDR3 region is CASSLGGFRVAEAFF. CDR3 bases: TGTGCCAGCAGCTTGGGGGGGTTCCGGGTAGCTGAAGCTTTCTTT.

The J gene is TRBJ2-7, the V gene TRBV14, with D maybe TRBD1 (6 bases). The V and J ends lost 3 bases and 6 bases respectively, with 12 bases between them. CDR1 is SGHDN, CDR2 FVKESK, per germline. CDR3 size: 13 residues. The CDR3 DNA reads as TGTGCCAGCAGCCACTACGGACAGCGCGAGCAGTACGTC. As protein: CASSHYGQREQYV.